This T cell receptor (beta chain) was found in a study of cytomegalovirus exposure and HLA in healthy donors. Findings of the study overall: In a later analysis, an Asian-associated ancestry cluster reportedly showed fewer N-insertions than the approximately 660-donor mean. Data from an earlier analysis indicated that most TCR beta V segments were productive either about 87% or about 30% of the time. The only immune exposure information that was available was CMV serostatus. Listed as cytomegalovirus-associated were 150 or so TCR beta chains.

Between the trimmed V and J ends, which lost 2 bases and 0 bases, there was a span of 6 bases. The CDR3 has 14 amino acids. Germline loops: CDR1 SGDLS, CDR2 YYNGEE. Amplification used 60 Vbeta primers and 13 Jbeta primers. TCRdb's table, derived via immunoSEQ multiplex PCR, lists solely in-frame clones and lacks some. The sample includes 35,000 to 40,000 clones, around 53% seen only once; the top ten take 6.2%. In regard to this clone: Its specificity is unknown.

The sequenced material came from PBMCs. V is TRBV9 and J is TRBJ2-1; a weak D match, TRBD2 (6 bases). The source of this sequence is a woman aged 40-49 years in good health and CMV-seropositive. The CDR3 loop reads CASSVGGSYNEQFF. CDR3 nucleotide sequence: TGTGCCAGCAGCGTGGGGGGCTCCTACAATGAGCAGTTCTTC. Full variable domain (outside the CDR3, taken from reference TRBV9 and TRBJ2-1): DSGVTQTPKHLITATGQRVTLRCSPRSGDLSVYWYQQSLDQGLQFLIQYYNGEERAKGNILERFSAQQFPDLHSELNLSSLELGDSALYFCASSVGGSYNEQFFGPGTRLTVL.